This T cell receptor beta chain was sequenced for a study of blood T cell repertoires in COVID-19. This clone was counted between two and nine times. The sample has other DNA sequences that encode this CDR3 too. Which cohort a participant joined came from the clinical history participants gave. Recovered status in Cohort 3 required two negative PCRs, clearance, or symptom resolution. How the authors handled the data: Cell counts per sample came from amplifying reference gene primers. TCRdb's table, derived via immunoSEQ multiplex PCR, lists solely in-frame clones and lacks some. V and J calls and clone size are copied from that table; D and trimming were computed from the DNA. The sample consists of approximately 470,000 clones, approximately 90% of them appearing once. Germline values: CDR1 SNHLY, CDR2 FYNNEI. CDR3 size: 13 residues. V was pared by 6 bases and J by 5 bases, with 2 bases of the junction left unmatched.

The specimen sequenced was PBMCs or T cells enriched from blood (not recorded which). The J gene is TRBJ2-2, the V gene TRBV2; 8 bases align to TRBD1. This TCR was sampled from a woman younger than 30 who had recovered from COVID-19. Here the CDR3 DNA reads TGTGCCAGCAGGCAGGGGGCGACCGGGGAGCTGTTTTTT. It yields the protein CASRQGATGELFF.